What follows is one T cell receptor beta chain and its context. Germline V gene lookup returns CDR1 LNHDA and CDR2 SQIVND (reference sequence). This CDR3 is built from 14 residues. Trimming pared 5 bases from V and 5 bases from J, leaving 16 bases between. This sample was taken from a study of T cell changes during pregnancy in multiple sclerosis. Libraries were prepared by immunoSEQ multiplex PCR; TCRdb keeps only in-frame clonotypes and omits some of them. Here the sample spans 30,000 to 45,000 clones, roughly nine tenths being singletons. The receptor was derived from a female donor with multiple sclerosis, enrolled in a pregnancy study. The sample here was CD8+ T cells from peripheral blood mononuclear cells, taken in the first trimester of pregnancy. The chain has TRBV19 and TRBJ2-7, with a possible D match to TRBD1 (6 bases). The CDR3 nucleotides read TGTGCCAGTAGTCCACCGACAGGCCCCAACGAGCAGTACTTC. Its protein product is CASSPPTGPNEQYF.